This T cell receptor beta chain was captured by sequencing in a study of CD8 T cells in Susac syndrome (dated by TCRdb to the late 2010s). Describing the broader study: Of the Susac syndrome patients who were sequenced, eight or nine were in clinical remission while 5 or 6 had clinically active disease. Susac syndrome patients were therapy-naive, on corticosteroids (some also receiving IVIg), or on IVIg alone at blood withdrawal. Whether CD8+ T cell activation and differentiation in Susac syndrome was antigen driven was tested using repertoire sequencing. The full study reports these points: No clonal expansion was detected in the CD4+ T cell repertoire of Susac syndrome patients. The number of individuals in the TCR sequencing and HLA analysis was acknowledged as relatively small.

RNA was extracted using the RNeasy kit, and roughly 0.5 to 1 microgram was reverse transcribed with random hexamers. The immunoSEQ multiplex PCR assay, covering 54 Vbeta and 13 Jbeta segments, was used to amplify TCR beta CDR3 regions. To correct PCR amplification bias, a synthetic template baseline was used for both primer optimization and computational correction. Regarding the original processing steps: Reads were assigned to V, D and J genes according to IMGT and analyzed in immunoSEQ Analyzer, with only productive sequences retained. Clonality was computed as one minus Shannon entropy normalized by log2 of the number of productive unique sequences. For each patient and control, public and private clones were evaluated within the 100 most prevalent clones. Susac-specific clones were defined as absent from healthy and MS cohorts, around 970 published viral clones and other ImmuneACCESS disease sequences. TCRdb itself trimmed the public reads at Q25 with fastp, ran MiXCR and retained productive beta chains. CDR3 protein sequences are deduplicated, and each keeps its most common genes and DNA. The V and J calls, along with clone size, are taken from TCRdb and not from the paper's own processing. This sample has about 180,000 distinct CDR3 sequences in its table, and around 94% of those were observed once. Of the sample, 0.099% falls within the top ten clones.

Peripheral blood CD8+ and CD4+ T cells from healthy donors, Susac syndrome patients and multiple sclerosis patients were profiled by high-throughput TCR beta sequencing. Recently defined diagnostic criteria for definite or probable disease were met by the Susac syndrome patients. Bulk CD8+ and CD4+ T cells were purified magnetically by negative isolation, whereas CD8+ TEMRA cells were enriched by FACS. Blood was drawn into EDTA tubes, processed within 24 hours, and PBMCs were isolated by density gradient centrifugation. PBMCs destined for TCR sequencing were cryopreserved in liquid nitrogen and later thawed in a 37 °C water bath. The sorted or isolated CD4+, CD8+ and CD8+ TEMRA cells reached a purity of at least 90%. The V and J ends are trimmed by 2 bases and 4 bases, leaving 9 bases between them. The germline V gene (reference sequence) gives CDR1 as GTSNPN and CDR2 as SVGIG. The CDR3 starts with the cysteine, ends with the phenylalanine, and has 13 residues. Here the CDR3 DNA is all that survives: 39 bases in frame from base 1.

This clonotype has only one observation. What this receptor recognizes is not known. No quality values exist for individual bases; no much larger clone is one base distant. One read alone lends weak support. This receptor was identified in a human donor with Susac syndrome. This chain joins TRBV30 to TRBJ1-3, with an unclear D gene assignment. Sequencing input: CD4+ T cells from PBMCs. The CDR3: CAWSPTSGNTIYF. The DNA sequence is as follows: TGTGCCTGGAGTCCTACTTCGGGAAACACCATATATTTT.